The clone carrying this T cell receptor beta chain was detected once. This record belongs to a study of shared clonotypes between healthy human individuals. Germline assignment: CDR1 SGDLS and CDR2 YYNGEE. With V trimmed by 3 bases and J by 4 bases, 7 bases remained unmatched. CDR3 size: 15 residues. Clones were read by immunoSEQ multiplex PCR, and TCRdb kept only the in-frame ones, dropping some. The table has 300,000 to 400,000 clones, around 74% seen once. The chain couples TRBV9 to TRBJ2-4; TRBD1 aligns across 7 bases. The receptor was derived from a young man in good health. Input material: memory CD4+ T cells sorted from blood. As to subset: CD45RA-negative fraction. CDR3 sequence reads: CASSASTGVKNIQYF. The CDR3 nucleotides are TGTGCCAGCAGCGCCTCCACAGGGGTTAAAAACATTCAGTACTTC. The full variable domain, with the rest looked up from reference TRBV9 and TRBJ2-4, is DSGVTQTPKHLITATGQRVTLRCSPRSGDLSVYWYQQSLDQGLQFLIQYYNGEERAKGNILERFSAQQFPDLHSELNLSSLELGDSALYFCASSASTGVKNIQYFGAGTRLSVL.